This passage covers 18 T cell receptor beta chains from one sample sequenced in a study of blood T cell repertoires in COVID-19. Sequencing was performed with immunoSEQ multiplex PCR; in TCRdb, only in-frame clones are kept and a portion is missing. The sample holds roughly 250,000 clones, around nine tenths seen once. Sequenced: PBMCs or T cells enriched from blood (not recorded which). Source of these receptors: a woman aged 45-65 years who had recovered from COVID-19.

This sequence joins TRBV30 and TRBJ1-2; 9 bases align to TRBD1. Trimming removed 5 bases from V and 10 bases from J; junction bases left unmatched: 2. The V gene's germline CDR1 is GTSNPN and CDR2 SVGIG (reference sequence). The CDR3 runs to 10 residues. CDR3 sequence reads: CAWGDRDYTF. CDR3 coding DNA: TGTGCCTGGGGGGACAGGGACTACACCTTC.

The count of this clone is one. V usage is TRBV28 and J usage is TRBJ1-5, with 9 bases aligning to TRBD1. J gave up 6 bases and V 0 bases, and 0 bases lay outside the gene matches. The length of the CDR3 is 14 residues. Germline CDR1 is MDHEN and CDR2 is SYDVKM. Here the CDR3 DNA reads TGTGCCAGCAGTTTATGGACAGGGGGTCAGCCCCAGCATTTT. This translates into CASSLWTGGQPQHF.

The V gene is TRBV7-9, the J gene TRBJ1-1, with TRBD1 matching over 9 bases. Germline-derived CDR1 and CDR2 are SEHNR and FQNEAQ (reference sequence). Trimming took 0 bases from V and 1 from J; bases not matched to a gene: 0. CDR3 size: 15 residues. The CDR3 protein is CASSLATGGNTEAFF. The CDR3 coding sequence is TGTGCCAGCAGCTTAGCGACAGGGGGGAACACTGAAGCTTTCTTT.

This clone was counted once. The junction departs from germline at one end; a sequencing error may be responsible. The rearrangement uses TRBV20-1 and TRBJ1-2; D might be TRBD1 (6 bases). The CDR3 runs 12 residues. Germline V CDR1 and CDR2: DFQATT, SNEGSKA (reference sequence). CDR3 sequence reads: CSASVALRQVLF. CDR3 nucleotide sequence: TGCAGTGCTAGTGTCGCGTTGCGACAGGTCCTCTTC.

The gene calls are TRBV10-3 and TRBJ1-2, with D uncertain. The germline V gene has CDR1 ENHRY and CDR2 SYGVKD. Trimming left V 0 bases short and J 4 bases short, with 9 bases between. The CDR3 runs to 14 residues. The CDR3 here is CAISESSPGYGYTF. DNA for the CDR3: TGTGCCATCAGTGAGTCTTCCCCGGGCTATGGCTACACCTTC.

The chain employs TRBV11-2 and TRBJ2-5; possible D gene TRBD1, 6 bases. Germline assignment: CDR1 SGHAT and CDR2 FQNNGV. V gave up 1 base and J gave up 1 base, with 13 bases separating them. This CDR3 has 16 amino acids. For the CDR3, the DNA is TGTGCCAGCAGCTTAGTATCTAACAGGGTCCAAGAGACCCAGTACTTC. Its protein is CASSLVSNRVQETQYF.

This clone was counted only a few times. CDR3 sequence: CASSLYSTGFHEQYF. The CDR3 bases are TGCGCCAGCAGCCTATATTCGACAGGGTTCCACGAGCAGTACTTC. V gene TRBV4-3 combines with J gene TRBJ2-7, with 7 bases fitting TRBD1. The ends lost 4 bases at V and 5 bases at J; junction bases unmatched: 11. Germline-derived CDR1 and CDR2 are LGHNA and YSLEER. The CDR3 runs 15 residues.

The V and J genes are TRBV5-1 and TRBJ2-2, with 13 bases aligning to TRBD2. The CDR3 contains 18 residues. V dropped 4 bases and J dropped 4; count of bases not matched to a gene: 10. The germline gives CDR1 SGHRS, CDR2 YFSETQ. DNA of the CDR3: TGCGCCAGCAGCCCCCCACCCCGACTAGCGGGAGGCACCGGGGAGCTGTTTTTT. It encodes CASSPPPRLAGGTGELFF.

This chain uses TRBV6-5 with TRBJ2-2; 11 bases are a match to TRBD2. The CDR3 totals 14 residues. CDR1 and CDR2 (germline): MNHEY, SVGAGI. With V trimmed by 10 bases and J by 4 bases, 5 bases remained unmatched. DNA of the CDR3: TGTGCCACCCGTACTAGCGGGAGCACCGGGGAGCTGTTTTTT. This encodes CATRTSGSTGELFF.

This clone came up once. The V gene is TRBV7-8, the J gene TRBJ2-7; D perhaps matches TRBD1 (6 bases). CDR1 is SGHVS, CDR2 FQNEAQ, per germline. V was trimmed by 6 bases and J by 2 bases, leaving 14 bases between them. CDR3 length equals 14 residues. The DNA of the CDR3 is TGTGCCAGCAGGGGAACAGGGACCGCCTACGAGCAGTACTTC. This encodes CASRGTGTAYEQYF.

V gene TRBV9 combines with J gene TRBJ2-3; TRBD2 aligns across 10 bases. The CDR3 covers 14 residues. V gave up 5 bases and J gave up 6 bases; unmatched junction bases: 6. Germline CDR1 and CDR2: SGDLS and YYNGEE. CDR3 sequence: CASSPLAGVDTQYF. DNA of the CDR3: TGTGCCAGCAGTCCGCTAGCGGGAGTTGATACGCAGTATTTT.

This rearrangement joins TRBV9 to TRBJ2-1, with TRBD2 matching 13 bases. Germline CDR1 and CDR2: SGDLS and YYNGEE. The ends lost 4 bases at V and 7 bases at J; junction bases unmatched: 5. The CDR3 sequence is 15 residues long. CDR3 bases: TGTGCCAGCAGCCCAGAGGGACTAGCGGGGAATGAGCAGTTCTTC. Its protein is CASSPEGLAGNEQFF.

The V call is TRBV30, the J call TRBJ2-1; 8 bases line up with TRBD2. The length of the CDR3 is 15 residues. The germline CDR1 and CDR2 sequences are GTSNPN and SVGIG (reference sequence). The J segment lost 5 bases and the V segment lost 3 bases, leaving 9 bases of the junction unmatched. The DNA for the CDR3 is TGTGCCTGGAGCTCTGGCGGGGGGCTCCACAATGAGCAGTTCTTC. It is translated as CAWSSGGGLHNEQFF.

V is TRBV3-1 (or the pseudogene TRBV3-2) and J is TRBJ1-1, with D perhaps TRBD1 (5 bases). V gave up 4 bases and J gave up 1 base, with 10 bases separating them. Germline CDR1 LGHDT, CDR2 YNNKEL (reference sequence). The CDR3 has 14 amino acids. The CDR3 sequence is CASSLRQQNTEAFF. For the CDR3, the DNA is TGTGCCAGCAGCCTTAGACAGCAGAACACTGAAGCTTTCTTT.

This clone is a singleton in its sample. This chain connects TRBV15 to TRBJ1-2; no reliable D call. Between the trimmed V and J ends, which lost 0 bases and 5 bases, there was a span of 19 bases. The CDR3 is made up of 17 amino acids. Germline V gives CDR1 LNHNV, CDR2 YYDKDF (reference sequence). The CDR3 protein is CATSRDLLTSIQYGYTF. The CDR3 bases are TGTGCCACCAGCAGAGATCTTTTGACCTCAATACAGTATGGCTACACCTTC.

The chain is built from TRBV5-1 and TRBJ1-3, with 7 nucleotides matching TRBD1. The germline V gene encodes CDR1 SGHRS and CDR2 YFSETQ. V lost 4 bases and J lost 0; bases outside the gene matches: 10. This CDR3 is 17 amino acids long. CDR3 sequence: CASSTRQGGLSGNTIYF. The DNA for the CDR3 is TGCGCCAGCAGCACCAGACAAGGGGGCCTCTCTGGAAACACCATATATTTT.

This chain connects TRBV30 to TRBJ2-3; D uncertain. V gave up 4 bases and J gave up 4 bases, with 12 bases separating them. The germline gives CDR1 GTSNPN, CDR2 SVGIG (reference sequence). The CDR3 totals 13 residues. The CDR3 sequence is CAWIWLSPDTQYF. The CDR3 region has the DNA TGTGCCTGGATCTGGTTAAGCCCAGATACGCAGTATTTT. The whole variable domain, filled in from reference TRBV30 and TRBJ2-3, reads SQTIHQWPATLVQPVGSPLSLECTVEGTSNPNLYWYRQAAGRGLQLLFYSVGIGQISSEVPQNLSASRPQDRQFILSSKKLLLSDSGFYLCAWIWLSPDTQYFGPGTRLTVL.

The chain uses TRBV28 and TRBJ1-2, with 7 bases fitting TRBD1. CDR3 length: 14 residues. CDR1 and CDR2 (germline): MDHEN, SYDVKM. The V gene end was trimmed by 2 bases and the J gene end by 5 bases; junction bases not matched to a gene: 5. The CDR3 sequence is CASSLTGQTYGYTF. The CDR3 DNA reads TGTGCCAGCAGTTTAACGGGACAGACTTATGGCTACACCTTC.